The present TCR beta chain was sequenced within a study of CD8+ T cells in alopecia areata. Study-wide findings and caveats: Scalp samples also yield sequences from resident alphabeta T cells of normal skin. Mice showed clearer TCR sharing than patients did, a gap that was possibly HLA-related. Scalp lesions, especially in alopecia totalis/universalis, had higher clonality than normal scalp.

Sorted out of PBMCs were CD4+ T cells and CD8+ T cells. Worth noting for this clone: Its antigen is unknown.

The sequencing template was cDNA reverse transcribed from extracted RNA. Some clones are missing from TCRdb's copy, which holds only in-frame ones; the method was immunoSEQ multiplex PCR. The sample yields more than 95,000 clones, about 60% seen once. Germline CDR1 and CDR2: WNHNN and SYGVQD (reference sequence). The V gene lost 8 bases and the J gene lost 1 base, with 11 bases spanning the gap. The length of the CDR3 is 13 residues. J is TRBJ1-1 and V is TRBV10-1; D gene ambiguous. The TCR was taken from a human donor in good health. Sequenced sample: CD4+ T cells sorted from blood. This CDR3 is CASRGMGNTEAFF. In DNA form, the CDR3 reads TGCGCCAGCCGCGGTATGGGGAACACTGAAGCTTTCTTT.